This TCR beta chain was recorded in a study of shared clonotypes between healthy human individuals. Study as a whole: Two female and three male donors aged 18 to 49 were enrolled.

Sequencing used immunoSEQ multiplex PCR; TCRdb keeps in-frame clones, though not all of them. The sample has some 550,000 clones; approximately 97% are singletons. Notes on the study in general: Some clonotypes were shared by all four sorted-subset donors, while others were not shared. The non-shared ones had lower generation probabilities than the shared ones.

There are a few counts of this clone. Antigen unknown. The CDR3 spans 14 residues. Trimming pared 4 bases from V and 1 base from J, leaving 7 bases between. The germline V gene has CDR1 KGHSH and CDR2 LQKENI. The TCR comes from a woman in her 30s in good health. The material sequenced was naive CD4+ T cells sorted from blood. As to subset: CD45RA+ positively selected. V gene TRBV18 combines with J gene TRBJ2-2; no reliable D call. CDR3 coding DNA: TGTGCCAGCTCACTTCCATGGAACACCGGGGAGCTGTTTTTT. It is translated as CASSLPWNTGELFF.